The 21 T cell receptor beta chains given below trace back to one sample, sequenced in a study of identical twins. Via MiXCR, TCRdb re-called the 5' RACE reads, giving one row per CDR3 protein. The sample contains some 560,000 distinct CDR3 sequences, 9.5% to 10% of which appear only once. These data were also reused for a study on yellow fever vaccine responses in identical twins.

Sequencing was done on a sample of PBMCs. These receptors all stem from a woman aged 18-30 years in good health.

This clonotype occurred a few times. The chain uses TRBV10-3 and TRBJ2-2, with D tentatively TRBD1 (5 bases). The CDR3 runs to 14 residues. V was shortened by 5 bases and J by 1 base, with 8 bases between the two germline ends. The germline CDR1 and CDR2 sequences are ENHRY and SYGVKD. The CDR3 sequence: CAISIDRNTGELFF. The CDR3 bases are TGTGCCATCAGTATCGACAGGAACACCGGGGAGCTGTTTTTT.

The sample holds a few counts of this clonotype. The gene calls are TRBV3-1 and TRBJ2-7; 8 bases agree with TRBD2. Germline V gives CDR1 LGHDT, CDR2 YNNKEL (reference sequence). J gave up 9 bases and V 3 bases, and 16 bases lay outside the gene matches. There are 16 residues in the CDR3. The CDR3 DNA sequence: TGTGCCAGCAGCCAGGAGATAAACAGCGGGAGATTCGGGCAGTACTTC. Translating it yields CASSQEINSGRFGQYF.

A word on this clonotype: Since a much larger clone is just one base distant, this may be a read error. The chain employs TRBV12-3 or TRBV12-4 and TRBJ2-1; D gene unclear. CDR3 size: 13 residues. Trimming removed 10 bases at V and 0 bases at J, with 10 bases between. The CDR3 protein is CATWDNSYNEQFF. For the CDR3, the DNA is TGTGCCACCTGGGATAACTCCTACAATGAGCAGTTCTTC.

In its sample, this clonotype was seen a few times. V usage is TRBV28 and J usage is TRBJ2-7, with TRBD2 identical over 11 bases. This CDR3 comprises 15 residues. Germline V gene lookup returns CDR1 MDHEN and CDR2 SYDVKM. V trimming: 6 bases; J trimming: 1 base; junction bases outside the gene matches: 5. The CDR3 protein is CASSRRLAGSYEQYF. The CDR3 DNA reads TGTGCCAGCAGCCGAAGACTAGCGGGATCCTACGAGCAGTACTTC.

The V gene is TRBV20-1, the J gene TRBJ2-3; unclear D gene. Trimming shortened V by 0 bases and J by 4 bases, and 11 bases separated the two germline ends. The germline CDR1 and CDR2 sequences are DFQATT and SNEGSKA (reference sequence). The CDR3 extends over 14 amino acids. Here the CDR3 DNA reads TGCAGTGCTAGAGATGAGGCTATCGCAGATACGCAGTATTTT. Amino acids: CSARDEAIADTQYF.

The sample holds many counts of this clonotype. The rearrangement links TRBV7-9 to TRBJ2-7, with TRBD2 matching 11 bases. The V gene end was trimmed by 4 bases and the J gene end by 4 bases; junction bases not matched to a gene: 6. The CDR3 consists of 15 residues. CDR1 is SEHNR, CDR2 FQNEAQ, per germline (reference sequence). The CDR3 DNA follows: TGTGCCAGCAGCTCCACCGGGACTAGCGGATACGAGCAGTACTTC. Its protein is CASSSTGTSGYEQYF.

The rearrangement joins TRBV24-1 to TRBJ2-1, with unresolved D. V was shortened by 1 base and J by 7 bases, with 13 bases between the two germline ends. Per the germline V gene, CDR1 is KGHDR and CDR2 is SFDVKD. The CDR3 runs 15 residues. CDR3 nucleotides: TGTGCCACCAGTGATTTTCTTGGGCAGAATAATGAGCAGTTCTTC. Its translation is CATSDFLGQNNEQFF.

The V call is TRBV12-3 or TRBV12-4, the J call TRBJ1-1; D ambiguous. CDR3 size: 14 residues. Trimming left V 7 bases short and J 0 bases short, with 12 bases between. The CDR3 coding sequence is TGTGCCAGCACCTCTCGGGCCATGAACACTGAAGCTTTCTTT. It is translated as CASTSRAMNTEAFF.

The chain joins TRBV18 to TRBJ2-5; D gene ambiguous. Germline V lookup: CDR1 KGHSH, CDR2 LQKENI. V lost 3 bases, J lost 3 bases, and 14 bases lay in between. CDR3 size: 15 residues. The CDR3 loop reads CASSPGLDDKETQYF. The CDR3 region has the DNA TGTGCCAGCTCACCTGGGTTGGACGACAAAGAGACCCAGTACTTC.

The CDR3 region is CASNPPSGGLTDTQYF. In nucleotides, the CDR3 is TGTGCCAGCAACCCTCCGTCGGGGGGGCTCACAGATACGCAGTATTTT. V gene TRBV9 combines with J gene TRBJ2-3; 8 nucleotides match TRBD2. The germline V gene has CDR1 SGDLS and CDR2 YYNGEE. The CDR3 contains 16 residues. Losses at the gene ends were 6 bases for V and 2 bases for J; bases not matched to a gene: 11.

This clonotype was seen many times. This chain uses TRBV12-3 or TRBV12-4 with TRBJ1-2; maybe TRBD1 (6 bases). The CDR3 totals 13 residues. Trimming shortened V by 5 bases and J by 10 bases, and 17 bases separated the two germline ends. CDR3 protein: CASSPQGQTSYTF. CDR3 nucleotides: TGTGCCAGCAGTCCCCAAGGACAGACGTCCTACACCTTC.

This clonotype appeared a single time. This chain joins TRBV12-3 or TRBV12-4 and TRBJ2-2; D possibly uses TRBD1 or TRBD2 (5 bases each). V gave up 3 bases and J gave up 8 bases, with 13 bases separating them. This CDR3 has 14 residues. The CDR3 reads CASSFNGGTGELFF. The CDR3 DNA sequence: TGTGCCAGCAGTTTCAATGGGGGTACTGGGGAGCTGTTTTTT.

The chain links TRBV29-1 to TRBJ2-7, with TRBD1 as a possible D gene (6 bases). The CDR3 spans 14 residues. Trimming cost V 1 base and J 2 bases, with 12 bases left between them. CDR1 and CDR2 from the germline V gene are SQVTM and ANQGSEA. Here the CDR3 DNA reads TGCAGCGTTGAAGCAGGGGCGCACCCCTACGAGCAGTACTTC. This gives the protein CSVEAGAHPYEQYF.

This clonotype was recorded many times. The chain carries TRBV12-3 or TRBV12-4 and TRBJ2-1; the D gene is possibly TRBD1 (6 bases). The CDR3 consists of 17 residues. Trimming pared 5 bases from V and 10 bases from J, leaving 27 bases between. CDR3 sequence: CASSVGNRGTLLPEQFF. The CDR3 DNA follows: TGTGCCAGCAGTGTGGGAAATAGGGGGACCCTGCTTCCCGAGCAGTTCTTC.

This clonotype turned up a few times. The chain combines TRBV7-9 with TRBJ1-5, with D hard to call. The CDR3 is 15 amino acids. The germline CDR1 and CDR2 sequences are SEHNR and FQNEAQ (reference sequence). V shed 5 bases and J shed 3 bases, with 14 bases lying between them. The CDR3 loop is CASSAGVRPNQPQHF. In DNA form, the CDR3 reads TGTGCCAGCAGCGCAGGAGTGAGGCCCAATCAGCCCCAGCATTTT.

This chain joins TRBV29-1 and TRBJ1-2; D ambiguous. The CDR3 is 15 amino acids. Germline-derived CDR1 and CDR2 are SQVTM and ANQGSEA. V was pared by 6 bases and J by 0 bases, with 17 bases between. CDR3: CSVHRSPSTNYGYTF. The CDR3 DNA reads TGCAGCGTCCATAGGTCGCCCTCGACTAACTATGGCTACACCTTC.

The V gene is TRBV7-2, the J gene TRBJ1-2; 8 bases map to TRBD1. The CDR3 consists of 14 residues. With 8 bases clipped from V and 5 bases from J, the junction kept 10 bases outside the gene matches. Germline assignment: CDR1 SGHTA and CDR2 FQGNSA. CDR3 DNA: TGTGCCAGCGCCCTCGTACAGGGGGGGTATGGCTACACCTTC. This translates into CASALVQGGYGYTF.

This clonotype has ten or more counts. The chain has TRBV7-8 and TRBJ1-5, with D perhaps matching TRBD1 (6 bases). The V gene lost 6 bases and the J gene lost 5 bases, with 14 bases spanning the gap. Germline CDR1 SGHVS, CDR2 FQNEAQ. The CDR3 length is 14 residues. CDR3 nucleotide sequence: TGTGCCAGCAGTTACGACAGGAAAGATCAGCCCCAGCATTTT. As protein: CASSYDRKDQPQHF.

This clonotype came up many times. The rearrangement joins TRBV29-1 to TRBJ2-7; 9 nucleotides line up with TRBD1. Trimming cost V 4 bases and J 3 bases; bases outside gene matches: 7. CDR1 and CDR2 from the germline V gene are SQVTM and ANQGSEA. The CDR3 extends over 14 amino acids. This chain's CDR3 is CSVVDRGRSYEQYF. As DNA, the CDR3 is TGCAGCGTTGTGGACAGGGGACGGAGCTACGAGCAGTACTTC.

Only a few counts were recorded for this clonotype. The chain combines TRBV18 with TRBJ2-7; TRBD2 aligns across 11 bases. After removal of 6 bases from V and 3 bases from J, the junction contained 10 bases not matched to a gene. The CDR3 covers 16 residues. Per germline, CDR1 KGHSH and CDR2 LQKENI. CDR3 coding DNA: TGTGCCAGCTCTCAAACTAGCGGGGGTCAGATCTACGAGCAGTACTTC. It translates to CASSQTSGGQIYEQYF.

This clonotype was recorded at least ten times. V and J are TRBV7-2 and TRBJ2-5, with TRBD1 matching 9 bases. The CDR3 totals 16 residues. J gave up 3 bases and V 5 bases, and 10 bases lay outside the gene matches. The V gene's germline CDR1 is SGHTA and CDR2 FQGNSA. The CDR3 nucleotides are TGTGCCAGCAGCCTAACCGGGACAGGGAAGAAAGAGACCCAGTACTTC. Its protein is CASSLTGTGKKETQYF.